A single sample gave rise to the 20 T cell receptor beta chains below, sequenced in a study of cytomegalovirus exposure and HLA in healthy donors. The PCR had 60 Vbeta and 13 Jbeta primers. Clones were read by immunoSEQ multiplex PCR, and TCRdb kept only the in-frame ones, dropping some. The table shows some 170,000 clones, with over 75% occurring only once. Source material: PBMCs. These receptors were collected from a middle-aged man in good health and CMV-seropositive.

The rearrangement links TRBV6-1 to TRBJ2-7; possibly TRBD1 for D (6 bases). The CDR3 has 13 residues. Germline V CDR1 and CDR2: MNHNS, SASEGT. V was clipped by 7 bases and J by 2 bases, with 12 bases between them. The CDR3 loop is CASTLGQTYEQYF. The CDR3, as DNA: TGTGCCAGCACCCTCGGACAGACCTACGAGCAGTACTTC.

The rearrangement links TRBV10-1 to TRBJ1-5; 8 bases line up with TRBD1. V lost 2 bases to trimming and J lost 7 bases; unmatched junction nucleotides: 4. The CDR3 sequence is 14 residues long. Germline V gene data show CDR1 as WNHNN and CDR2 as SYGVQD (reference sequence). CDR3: CASSEGQGGQPQHF. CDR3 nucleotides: TGCGCCAGCAGTGAGGGACAGGGCGGCCAGCCCCAGCATTTT.

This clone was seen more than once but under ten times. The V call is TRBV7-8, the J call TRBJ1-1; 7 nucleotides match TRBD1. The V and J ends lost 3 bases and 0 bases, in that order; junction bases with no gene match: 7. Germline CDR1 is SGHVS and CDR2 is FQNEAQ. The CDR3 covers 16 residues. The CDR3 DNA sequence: TGTGCCAGCAGCTTGAGACAGGGTCTTATGAACACTGAAGCTTTCTTT. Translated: CASSLRQGLMNTEAFF.

CDR3 bases: TGTGCCAGCTCACCGCTTCATACGGCGACGGGGGGCACTGAAGCTTTCTTT. It translates to CASSPLHTATGGTEAFF. The chain carries TRBV18 and TRBJ1-1; D is possibly TRBD1 (5 bases). The CDR3 runs to 17 residues. V lost 3 bases to trimming and J lost 4 bases, with 21 bases between them. Germline assignment: CDR1 KGHSH and CDR2 LQKENI.

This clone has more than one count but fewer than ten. The chain's CDR3 is CASSLASMGQSRTYEQYF. CDR3 bases: TGTGCCAGCAGCTTAGCCTCCATGGGACAGAGCCGTACCTACGAGCAGTACTTC. The J gene is TRBJ2-7, the V gene TRBV11-3; 7 positions match TRBD1. The CDR3 consists of 18 residues. The ends lost 1 base at V and 2 bases at J; junction bases unmatched: 14. From germline, CDR1 is SGHNT and CDR2 YENEEA.

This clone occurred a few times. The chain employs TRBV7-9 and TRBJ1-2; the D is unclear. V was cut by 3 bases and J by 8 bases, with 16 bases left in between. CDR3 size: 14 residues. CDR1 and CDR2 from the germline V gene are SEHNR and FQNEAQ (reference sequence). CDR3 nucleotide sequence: TGTGCCAGCAGCTTGGGCAGCCGTTATGGGGGCTACACCTTC. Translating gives CASSLGSRYGGYTF.

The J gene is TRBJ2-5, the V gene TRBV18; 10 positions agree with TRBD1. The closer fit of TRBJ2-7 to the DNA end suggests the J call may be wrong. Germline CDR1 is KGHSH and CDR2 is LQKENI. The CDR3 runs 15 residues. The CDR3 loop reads CASSHKDRGTYEQYF. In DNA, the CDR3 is TGTGCCAGCTCACATAAGGACAGGGGGACCTACGAGCAGTACTTC.

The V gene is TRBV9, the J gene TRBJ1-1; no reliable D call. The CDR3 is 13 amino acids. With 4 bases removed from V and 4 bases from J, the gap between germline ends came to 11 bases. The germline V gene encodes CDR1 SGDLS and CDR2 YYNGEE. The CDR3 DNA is TGTGCCAGCAGCAAGGAGGTTCGCACTGAAGCTTTCTTT. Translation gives CASSKEVRTEAFF.

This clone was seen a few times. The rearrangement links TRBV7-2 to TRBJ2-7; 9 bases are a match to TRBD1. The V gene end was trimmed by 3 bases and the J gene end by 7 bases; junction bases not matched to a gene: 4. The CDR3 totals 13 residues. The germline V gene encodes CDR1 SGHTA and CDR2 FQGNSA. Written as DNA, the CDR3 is TGTGCCAGCAGCTTGGGACAGGGAACGGAGCAGTACTTC. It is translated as CASSLGQGTEQYF.

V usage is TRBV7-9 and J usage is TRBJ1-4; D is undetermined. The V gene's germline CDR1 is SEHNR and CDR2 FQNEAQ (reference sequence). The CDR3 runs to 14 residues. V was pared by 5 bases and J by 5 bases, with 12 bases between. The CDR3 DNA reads TGTGCCAGCAGCCCCCCAAACGCGAATGAAAAACTGTTTTTT. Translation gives CASSPPNANEKLFF.

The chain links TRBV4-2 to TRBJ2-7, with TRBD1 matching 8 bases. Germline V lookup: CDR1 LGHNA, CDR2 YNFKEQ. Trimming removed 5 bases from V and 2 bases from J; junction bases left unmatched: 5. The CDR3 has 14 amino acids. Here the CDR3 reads CASSYYRGAYEQYF. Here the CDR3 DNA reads TGTGCCAGCAGCTACTACAGGGGGGCCTACGAGCAGTACTTC.

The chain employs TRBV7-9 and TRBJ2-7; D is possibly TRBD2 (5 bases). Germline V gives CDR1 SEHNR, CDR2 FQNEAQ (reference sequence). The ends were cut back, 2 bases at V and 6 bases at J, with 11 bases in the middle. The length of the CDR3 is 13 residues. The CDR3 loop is CASSLLAGGEQYF. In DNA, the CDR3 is TGTGCCAGCAGCTTATTAGCTGGAGGCGAGCAGTACTTC.

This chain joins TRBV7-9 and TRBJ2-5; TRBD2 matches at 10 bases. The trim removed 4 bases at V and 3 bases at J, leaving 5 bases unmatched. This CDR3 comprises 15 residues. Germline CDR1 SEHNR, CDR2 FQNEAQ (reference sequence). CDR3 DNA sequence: TGTGCCAGCAGCTCTGGTGGACTAGCGGAAGAGACCCAGTACTTC. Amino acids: CASSSGGLAEETQYF.

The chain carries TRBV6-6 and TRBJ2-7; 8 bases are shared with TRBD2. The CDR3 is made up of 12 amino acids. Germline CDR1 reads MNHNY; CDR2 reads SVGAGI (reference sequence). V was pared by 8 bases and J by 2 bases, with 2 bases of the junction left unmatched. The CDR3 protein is CASHGGAYEQYF. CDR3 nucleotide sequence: TGTGCCAGCCACGGGGGGGCCTACGAGCAGTACTTC.

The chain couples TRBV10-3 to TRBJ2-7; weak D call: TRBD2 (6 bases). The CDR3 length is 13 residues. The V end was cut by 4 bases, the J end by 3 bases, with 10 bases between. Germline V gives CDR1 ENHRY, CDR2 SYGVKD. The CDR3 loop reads CAISVRGSYEQYF. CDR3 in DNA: TGTGCCATCAGTGTGCGGGGCAGCTACGAGCAGTACTTC.

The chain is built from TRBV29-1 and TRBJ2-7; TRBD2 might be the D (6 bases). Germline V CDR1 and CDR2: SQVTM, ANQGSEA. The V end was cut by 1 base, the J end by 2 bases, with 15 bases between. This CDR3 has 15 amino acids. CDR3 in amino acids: CSVEGDGSPTYEQYF. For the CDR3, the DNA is TGCAGCGTTGAAGGGGACGGGAGCCCCACCTACGAGCAGTACTTC.

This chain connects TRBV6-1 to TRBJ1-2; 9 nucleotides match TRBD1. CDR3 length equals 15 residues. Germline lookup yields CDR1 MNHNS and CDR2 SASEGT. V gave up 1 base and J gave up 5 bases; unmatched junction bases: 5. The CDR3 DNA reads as TGTGCCAGCAGTGAAGGCCGGACAGGGGTGTATGGCTACACCTTC. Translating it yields CASSEGRTGVYGYTF.

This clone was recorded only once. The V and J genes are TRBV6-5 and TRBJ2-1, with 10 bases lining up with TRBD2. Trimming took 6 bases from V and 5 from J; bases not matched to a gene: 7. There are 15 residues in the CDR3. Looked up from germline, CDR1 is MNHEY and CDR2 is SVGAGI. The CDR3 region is CASRPRLAGNNEQFF. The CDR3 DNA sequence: TGTGCCAGCAGGCCCCGACTAGCGGGTAACAATGAGCAGTTCTTC.

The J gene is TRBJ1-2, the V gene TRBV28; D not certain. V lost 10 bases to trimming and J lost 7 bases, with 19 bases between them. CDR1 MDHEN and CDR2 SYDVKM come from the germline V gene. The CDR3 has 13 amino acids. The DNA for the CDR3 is TGTGCCATCACCCTAGACCTGAAGCGTGGCTACACCTTC. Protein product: CAITLDLKRGYTF.

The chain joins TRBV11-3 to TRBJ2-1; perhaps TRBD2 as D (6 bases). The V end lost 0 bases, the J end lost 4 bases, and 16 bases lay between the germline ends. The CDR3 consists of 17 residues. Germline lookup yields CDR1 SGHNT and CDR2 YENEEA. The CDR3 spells CASSLDSALAPYNEQFF. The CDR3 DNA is TGTGCCAGCAGCTTAGATTCGGCGCTAGCGCCTTACAATGAGCAGTTCTTC.